These 18 T cell receptor beta chains originate from one sample sequenced in a study of cytomegalovirus exposure and HLA in healthy donors. PCR employed 60 Vbeta and 13 Jbeta primers. Assay: immunoSEQ multiplex PCR; the TCRdb copy retains only in-frame clones and omits some. Of approximately 89,000 clones detected, approximately 77% appear once; the ten largest clones hold approximately 10%. The specimen sequenced was PBMCs. The receptors here all came from a human donor in good health.

The chain carries TRBV9 and TRBJ1-1; 7 bases fit TRBD1. J was trimmed by 4 bases and V by 0 bases; bases with no gene match: 3. This CDR3 has 14 residues. Germline CDR1 and CDR2: SGDLS and YYNGEE. In DNA form, the CDR3 reads TGTGCCAGCAGCGTAGTGGCAGGGGGCACTGAAGCTTTCTTT. It yields the protein CASSVVAGGTEAFF.

The chain has TRBV5-1 and TRBJ1-4, with TRBD1 as a possible D gene (5 bases). Trimming removed 1 base at V and 7 bases at J, with 11 bases between. The germline CDR1 and CDR2 sequences are SGHRS and YFSETQ. This CDR3 has 14 residues. The CDR3 DNA is TGCGCCAGCAGCTTGTCGGGGGGTTTTGAAAAACTGTTTTTT. Protein: CASSLSGGFEKLFF. The whole variable domain, filled in from reference TRBV5-1 and TRBJ1-4, reads KAGVTQTPRYLIKTRGQQVTLSCSPISGHRSVSWYQQTPGQGLQFLFEYFSETQRNKGNFPGRFSGRQFSNSRSEMNVSTLELGDSALYLCASSLSGGFEKLFFGSGTQLSVL.

The chain uses TRBV7-2 and TRBJ1-5; D is perhaps TRBD1 (5 bases). Between the trimmed V and J ends, which lost 5 bases and 0 bases, there was a span of 14 bases. This CDR3 is built from 16 residues. Per the germline V gene, CDR1 is SGHTA and CDR2 is FQGNSA. The CDR3 bases are TGTGCCAGCAGCCCGCAGGGCACTTATAGCAATCAGCCCCAGCATTTT. Translating it yields CASSPQGTYSNQPQHF.

The chain links TRBV6-1 to TRBJ1-4; no definite D call. Looked up from germline, CDR1 is MNHNS and CDR2 is SASEGT. Trimming cost V 2 bases and J 13 bases, with 11 bases left between them. The CDR3 is made up of 12 amino acids. The CDR3 DNA is TGTGCCAGCAGTGAACCCCCGGGTGGACTGTTTTTT. It encodes CASSEPPGGLFF.

The chain couples TRBV7-2 to TRBJ2-5, with D possibly matching TRBD2 (5 bases). Looked up from germline, CDR1 is SGHTA and CDR2 is FQGNSA. This CDR3 is built from 14 residues. Trimming took 1 base from V and 5 from J, leaving 11 bases between them. In DNA form, the CDR3 reads TGTGCCAGCAGCTTAGAACTAGTCATTGAGACCCAGTACTTC. Its translation: CASSLELVIETQYF.

J is TRBJ2-1 and V is TRBV9; 9 nucleotides line up with TRBD2. Germline CDR1 reads SGDLS; CDR2 reads YYNGEE. The CDR3 totals 15 residues. J gave up 8 bases and V 0 bases, and 6 bases lay outside the gene matches. DNA of the CDR3: TGTGCCAGCAGCGTAGTAGCGGGAGTAGGCGATGAGCAGTTCTTC. Amino acid sequence: CASSVVAGVGDEQFF.

V gene TRBV15 combines with J gene TRBJ2-1, with TRBD2 matching over 9 bases. Trimming at V came to 2 bases and at J to 8 bases, leaving 16 bases not matched to a gene. There are 18 residues in the CDR3. CDR1 is LNHNV and CDR2 is YYDKDF in the germline V gene (reference sequence). The CDR3 sequence: CATSRSYSGGPRLDEQFF. The CDR3 DNA reads TGTGCCACCAGCAGATCGTACAGCGGGGGGCCCCGACTCGATGAGCAGTTCTTC.

V usage is TRBV7-2 and J usage is TRBJ1-1; D remains ambiguous. Germline V gene sequence: CDR1 SGHTA, CDR2 FQGNSA. Trimming removed 3 bases from V and 2 bases from J, with 7 bases in between. The CDR3 is made up of 13 amino acids. CDR3 amino acids: CASSFQINTEAFF. In nucleotides, the CDR3 is TGTGCCAGCAGCTTTCAGATAAACACTGAAGCTTTCTTT.

This chain links TRBV7-9 with TRBJ2-7, with D perhaps matching TRBD1 (6 bases). With 6 bases removed from V and 5 bases from J, the gap between germline ends came to 14 bases. This CDR3 contains 13 residues. The germline V gene encodes CDR1 SEHNR and CDR2 FQNEAQ (reference sequence). This CDR3 reads CASRLTGSHEQYF. In DNA, the CDR3 is TGTGCCAGCAGATTAACAGGGTCCCACGAGCAGTACTTC.

The chain employs TRBV28 and TRBJ1-2, with D maybe TRBD1 (6 bases). Per germline, CDR1 MDHEN and CDR2 SYDVKM. This CDR3 is 14 amino acids long. The V gene lost 7 bases and the J gene lost 4 bases, with 16 bases spanning the gap. CDR3 region: CASTDQGSIYGYTF. In DNA form, the CDR3 reads TGTGCCAGCACCGACCAGGGGTCTATCTATGGCTACACCTTC.

This sequence joins TRBV6-5 and TRBJ1-6; D gene unclear. Germline CDR1 is MNHEY and CDR2 is SVGAGI. V shed 4 bases and J shed 5 bases, with 12 bases lying between them. CDR3 length equals 15 residues. The CDR3 DNA reads TGTGCCAGCAGTTCCCTGGGCGGGGATAATTCACCCCTCCACTTT. Translating gives CASSSLGGDNSPLHF.

This clone was seen a single time. The chain combines TRBV27 with TRBJ2-7, with D possibly TRBD2 on 5 matching bases. Deletions cut 5 bases from V and 4 bases from J, with 9 bases between. The CDR3 has 12 residues. Germline V lookup: CDR1 MNHEY, CDR2 SMNVEV (reference sequence). This CDR3 is CASSPTGYEQYF. Here the CDR3 DNA reads TGTGCCAGCAGTCCGACGGGATACGAGCAGTACTTC.

The genes are TRBV6-5 and TRBJ1-5, with 8 bases that match TRBD1. Germline loops: CDR1 MNHEY, CDR2 SVGAGI. This CDR3 has 15 residues. V lost 6 bases and J lost 7; bases outside the gene matches: 11. The CDR3, as DNA: TGTGCCAGCAGCACAGACAGGGGTGGAGGGCAGCCCCAGCATTTT. This translates into CASSTDRGGGQPQHF.

V and J are TRBV7-3 and TRBJ2-7, with 10 positions matching TRBD2. In germline, CDR1 is SGHTA, CDR2 FQGTGA. J was trimmed by 5 bases and V by 2 bases; bases with no gene match: 6. The CDR3 is 15 amino acids. This chain's CDR3 is CASSLWGSGRNEQYF. In DNA, the CDR3 is TGTGCCAGCAGCTTATGGGGTAGCGGGAGGAACGAGCAGTACTTC.

The chain uses TRBV28 and TRBJ2-3; TRBD2 agrees at 8 bases. The CDR3 spans 17 residues. CDR1 is MDHEN, CDR2 SYDVKM, per germline. The trim removed 7 bases at V and 2 bases at J, leaving 14 bases unmatched. The CDR3 bases are TGTGCCAGCACAGGGGCCGCTAGCGGGCTAATCACAGATACGCAGTATTTT. It specifies CASTGAASGLITDTQYF.

The chain links TRBV5-1 to TRBJ2-1, with D unclear. Germline lookup yields CDR1 SGHRS and CDR2 YFSETQ. CDR3 length: 15 amino acids. V was trimmed by 7 bases and J by 6 bases, leaving 20 bases between them. CDR3 sequence reads: CASVQTPANSNEQFF. CDR3 DNA sequence: TGCGCCAGCGTTCAGACCCCAGCGAATAGCAATGAGCAGTTCTTC.

V is TRBV29-1 and J is TRBJ2-1; 14 bases fit TRBD2. The CDR3 totals 19 residues. V was pared by 3 bases and J by 4 bases, with 14 bases of the junction left unmatched. Germline CDR1 and CDR2: SQVTM and ANQGSEA. CDR3 protein: CSVDRPGLAGVSPYNEQFF. The CDR3 bases are TGCAGCGTTGATAGACCGGGACTAGCGGGAGTGTCGCCATACAATGAGCAGTTCTTC.

The chain uses TRBV7-2 and TRBJ2-3, with 8 bases fitting TRBD2. Germline values: CDR1 SGHTA, CDR2 FQGNSA. CDR3 length equals 16 residues. V lost 5 bases and J lost 4; bases outside the gene matches: 11. The CDR3 here is CASSPPGTRVADTQYF. The CDR3 bases are TGTGCCAGCAGCCCACCGGGGACTAGGGTAGCAGATACGCAGTATTTT.